This T cell receptor (beta chain) was obtained from a study of blood T cell repertoires in COVID-19. Study overall: Spain, Italy and the United States supplied samples that represented acute and convalescent COVID-19. In each case, the material was cDNA or gDNA derived from T cells, B-cell-depleted T cells, or PBMCs.

Source study methods: It was from reference gene primer amplification that nucleated cell counts were estimated. The assay was immunoSEQ multiplex PCR, and TCRdb's table has in-frame clones only and misses some. That table furnishes V, J and clone size, whereas the DNA furnished D and trimming. The sample contains 200,000 to 250,000 clones, 84% of which appear only once. This clone appeared a few times. V lost 3 bases and J lost 1; bases outside the gene matches: 1. CDR3 length: 15 residues. The germline V gene has CDR1 SGHTS and CDR2 YDEGEE. The chain combines TRBV5-8 with TRBJ2-2, with 9 bases aligning to TRBD1. This TCR was recovered from a woman older than 75 with COVID-19, enrolled during active disease. The sequenced sample consisted of peripheral blood. The CDR3 DNA reads TGTGCCAGCAGCTACAGGGGGCTGAACACCGGGGAGCTGTTTTTT. It yields the protein CASSYRGLNTGELFF.